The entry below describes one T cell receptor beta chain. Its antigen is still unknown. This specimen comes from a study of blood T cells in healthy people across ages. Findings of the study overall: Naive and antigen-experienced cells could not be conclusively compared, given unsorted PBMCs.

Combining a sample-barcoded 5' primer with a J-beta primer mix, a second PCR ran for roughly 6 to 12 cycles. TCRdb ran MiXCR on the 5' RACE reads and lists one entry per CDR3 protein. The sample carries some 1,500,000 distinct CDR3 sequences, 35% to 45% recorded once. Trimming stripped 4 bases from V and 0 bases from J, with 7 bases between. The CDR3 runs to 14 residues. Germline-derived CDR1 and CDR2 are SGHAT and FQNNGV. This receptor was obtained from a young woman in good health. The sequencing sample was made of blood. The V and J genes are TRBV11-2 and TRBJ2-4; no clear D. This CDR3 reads CASSSPRAKNIQYF. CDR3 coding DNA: TGTGCCAGCAGCTCCCCGCGAGCCAAAAACATTCAGTACTTC. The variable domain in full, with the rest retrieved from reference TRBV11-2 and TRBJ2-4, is EAGVAQSPRYKIIEKRQSVAFWCNPISGHATLYWYQQILGQGPKLLIQFQNNGVVDDSQLPKDRFSAERLKGVDSTLKIQPAKLEDSAVYLCASSSPRAKNIQYFGAGTRLSVL.